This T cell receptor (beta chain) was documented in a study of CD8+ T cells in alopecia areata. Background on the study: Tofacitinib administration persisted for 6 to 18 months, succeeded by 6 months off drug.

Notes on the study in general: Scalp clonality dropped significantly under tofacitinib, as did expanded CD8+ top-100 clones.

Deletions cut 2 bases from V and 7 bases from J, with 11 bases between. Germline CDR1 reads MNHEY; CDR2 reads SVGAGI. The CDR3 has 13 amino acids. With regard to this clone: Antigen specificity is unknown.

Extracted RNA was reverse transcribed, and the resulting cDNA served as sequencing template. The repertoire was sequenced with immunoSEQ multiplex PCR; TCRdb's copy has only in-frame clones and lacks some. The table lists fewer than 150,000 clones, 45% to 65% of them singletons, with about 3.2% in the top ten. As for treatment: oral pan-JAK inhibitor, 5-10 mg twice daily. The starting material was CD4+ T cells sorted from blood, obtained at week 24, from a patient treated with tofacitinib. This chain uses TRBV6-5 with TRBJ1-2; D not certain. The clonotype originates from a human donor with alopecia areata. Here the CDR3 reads CASSYMGLSGYTF. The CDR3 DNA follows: TGTGCCAGCAGTTACATGGGTCTCAGTGGCTACACCTTC.